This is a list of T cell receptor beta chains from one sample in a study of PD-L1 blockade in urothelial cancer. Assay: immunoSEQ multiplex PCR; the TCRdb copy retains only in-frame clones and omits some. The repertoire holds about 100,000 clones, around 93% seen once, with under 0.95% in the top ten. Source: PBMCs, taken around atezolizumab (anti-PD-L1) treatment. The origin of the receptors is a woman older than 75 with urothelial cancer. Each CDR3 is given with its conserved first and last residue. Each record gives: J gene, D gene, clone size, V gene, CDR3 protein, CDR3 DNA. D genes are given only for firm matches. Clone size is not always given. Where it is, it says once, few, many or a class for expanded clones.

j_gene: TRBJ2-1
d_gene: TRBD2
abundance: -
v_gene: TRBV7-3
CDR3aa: CASSKGGLAEYNEQFF
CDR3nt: TGTGCCAGCAGCAAAGGGGGACTAGCGGAGTACAATGAGCAGTTCTTC

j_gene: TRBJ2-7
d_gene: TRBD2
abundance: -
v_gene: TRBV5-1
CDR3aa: CASRPSTSGTYEQYF
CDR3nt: TGCGCCAGTCGCCCGTCAACTAGCGGTACCTACGAGCAGTACTTC

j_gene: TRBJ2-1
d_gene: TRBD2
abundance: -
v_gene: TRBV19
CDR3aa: CASTMGLIYNEQFF
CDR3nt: TGTGCCAGTACCATGGGACTAATCTACAATGAGCAGTTCTTC

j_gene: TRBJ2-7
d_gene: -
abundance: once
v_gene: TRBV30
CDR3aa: CAWSVSGRGEQYF
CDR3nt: TGTGCCTGGAGTGTTTCCGGCCGCGGCGAGCAGTACTTC

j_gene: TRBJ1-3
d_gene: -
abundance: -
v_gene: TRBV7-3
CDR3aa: CASSLGGSGNTIYF
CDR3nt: TGTGCCAGCAGCTTAGGAGGGTCTGGAAACACCATATATTTT

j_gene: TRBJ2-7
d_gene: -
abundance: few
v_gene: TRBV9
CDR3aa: CASSVGQDLSYEQYF
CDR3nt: TGTGCCAGCAGCGTGGGGCAGGACCTCTCCTACGAGCAGTACTTC

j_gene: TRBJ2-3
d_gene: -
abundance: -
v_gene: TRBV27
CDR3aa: CASSTRGTDTQYF
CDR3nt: TGTGCCAGCAGTACCAGGGGCACAGATACGCAGTATTTT

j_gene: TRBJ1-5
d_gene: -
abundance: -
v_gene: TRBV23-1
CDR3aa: CASSQVWPLKPQHF
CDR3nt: TGCGCCAGCAGTCAAGTCTGGCCCCTCAAGCCCCAGCATTTT

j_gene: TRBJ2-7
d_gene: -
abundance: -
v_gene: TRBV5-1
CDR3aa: CASSLGGRAYEQYF
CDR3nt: TGCGCCAGCAGCTTGGGGGGCAGGGCTTACGAGCAGTACTTC

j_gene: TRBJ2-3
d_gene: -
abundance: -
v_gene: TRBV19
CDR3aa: CASSPGVVTDTQYF
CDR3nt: TGTGCCAGTAGTCCGGGGGTTGTCACAGATACGCAGTATTTT

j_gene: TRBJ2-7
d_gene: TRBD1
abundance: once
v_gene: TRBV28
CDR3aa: CASSSISTGGVYEQYF
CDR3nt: TGTGCCAGCAGTTCGATCTCGACAGGGGGTGTGTACGAGCAGTACTTC

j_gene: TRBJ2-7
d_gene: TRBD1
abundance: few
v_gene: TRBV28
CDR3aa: CASGGDRGSREQYF
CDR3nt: TGTGCCAGCGGGGGGGACAGGGGTTCAAGGGAGCAGTACTTC

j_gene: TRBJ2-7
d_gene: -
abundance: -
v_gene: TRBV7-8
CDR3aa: CASSLGTLPSYEQYF
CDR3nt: TGTGCCAGCAGCTTAGGGACACTTCCTTCCTACGAGCAGTACTTC

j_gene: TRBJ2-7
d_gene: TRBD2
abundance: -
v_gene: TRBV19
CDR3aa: CASSDGTSGTYEQYF
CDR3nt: TGTGCCAGTAGCGACGGGACTAGCGGCACCTACGAGCAGTACTTC

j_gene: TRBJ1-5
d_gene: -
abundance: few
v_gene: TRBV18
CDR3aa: CASSPERVGNQPQHF
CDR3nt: TGTGCCAGCTCACCCGAGAGGGTAGGCAATCAGCCCCAGCATTTT

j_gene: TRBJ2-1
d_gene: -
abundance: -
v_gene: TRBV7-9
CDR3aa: CASSLGSGSYNEQFF
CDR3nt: TGTGCCAGCAGCTTAGGGTCAGGATCCTACAATGAGCAGTTCTTC

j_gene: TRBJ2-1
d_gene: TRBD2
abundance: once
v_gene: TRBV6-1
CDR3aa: CASSEVTGLAGQYNEQFF
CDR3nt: TGTGCCAGCAGTGAAGTTACGGGACTAGCGGGACAATACAATGAGCAGTTCTTC

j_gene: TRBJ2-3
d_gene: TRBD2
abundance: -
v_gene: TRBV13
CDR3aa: CASSTTGLAGGTQYF
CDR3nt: TGTGCCAGCAGCACCACGGGACTAGCGGGAGGTACGCAGTATTTT

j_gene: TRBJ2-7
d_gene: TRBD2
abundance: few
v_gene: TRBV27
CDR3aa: CASRPSGSPYEQYF
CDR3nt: TGTGCCAGCAGACCTAGCGGGAGCCCCTACGAGCAGTACTTC

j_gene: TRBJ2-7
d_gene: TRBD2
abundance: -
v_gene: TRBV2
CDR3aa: CASTDVLAGRIYEQYF
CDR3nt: TGTGCCAGCACTGATGTACTAGCGGGAAGGATTTACGAGCAGTACTTC

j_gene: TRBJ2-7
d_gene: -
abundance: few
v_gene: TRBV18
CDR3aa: CDWGDYEQYF
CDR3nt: TGTGACTGGGGAGACTACGAGCAGTACTTC

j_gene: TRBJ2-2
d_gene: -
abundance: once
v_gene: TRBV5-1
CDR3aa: CASSLVEVGTGELFF
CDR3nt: TGCGCCAGCAGCTTGGTAGAGGTGGGCACCGGGGAGCTGTTTTTT

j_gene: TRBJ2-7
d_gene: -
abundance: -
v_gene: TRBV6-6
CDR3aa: CASSLDRPFDEQYF
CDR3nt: TGTGCCAGCAGCCTAGACAGACCCTTTGACGAGCAGTACTTC

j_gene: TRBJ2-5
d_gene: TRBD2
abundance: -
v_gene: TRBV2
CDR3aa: CASSAGLAGRREETQYF
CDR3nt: TGTGCCAGCAGTGCTGGACTAGCGGGGCGGCGAGAAGAGACCCAGTACTTC